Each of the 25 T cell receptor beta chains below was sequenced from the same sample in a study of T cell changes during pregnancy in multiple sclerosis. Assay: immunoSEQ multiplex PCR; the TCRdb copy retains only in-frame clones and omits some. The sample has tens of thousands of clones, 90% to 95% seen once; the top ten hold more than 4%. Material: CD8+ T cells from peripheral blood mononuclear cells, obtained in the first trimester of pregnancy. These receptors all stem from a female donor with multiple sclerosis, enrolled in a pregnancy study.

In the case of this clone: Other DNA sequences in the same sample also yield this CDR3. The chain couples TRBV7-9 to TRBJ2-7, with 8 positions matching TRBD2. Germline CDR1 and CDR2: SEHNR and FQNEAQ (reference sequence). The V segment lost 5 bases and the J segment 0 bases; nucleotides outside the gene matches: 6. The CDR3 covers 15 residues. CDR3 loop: CASSRTSGSSYEQYF. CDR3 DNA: TGTGCCAGCAGCAGGACAAGCGGGAGCTCCTACGAGCAGTACTTC.

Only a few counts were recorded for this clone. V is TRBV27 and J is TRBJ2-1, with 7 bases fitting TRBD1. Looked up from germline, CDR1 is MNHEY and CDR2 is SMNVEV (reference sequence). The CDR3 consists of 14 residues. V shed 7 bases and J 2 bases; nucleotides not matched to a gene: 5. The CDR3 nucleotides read TGTGCCAGCACCCTTGGACAGGCCTACAATGAGCAGTTCTTC. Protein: CASTLGQAYNEQFF.

CDR3 bases: TGTGCCATCCTTCCGGGACAGGGGACCGGGGAGCTGTTTTTT. Translation: CAILPGQGTGELFF. This chain connects TRBV2 to TRBJ2-2, with 10 positions matching TRBD1. CDR3 length: 14 residues. Germline CDR1 reads SNHLY; CDR2 reads FYNNEI. Trimming removed 10 bases from V and 5 bases from J; junction bases left unmatched: 7.

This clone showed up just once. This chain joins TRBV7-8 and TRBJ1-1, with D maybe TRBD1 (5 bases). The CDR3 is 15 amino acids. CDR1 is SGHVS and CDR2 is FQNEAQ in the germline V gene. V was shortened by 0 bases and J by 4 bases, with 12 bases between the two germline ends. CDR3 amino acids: CASSLAGGGSTEAFF. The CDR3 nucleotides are TGTGCCAGCAGCTTAGCCGGGGGGGGTAGCACTGAAGCTTTCTTT.

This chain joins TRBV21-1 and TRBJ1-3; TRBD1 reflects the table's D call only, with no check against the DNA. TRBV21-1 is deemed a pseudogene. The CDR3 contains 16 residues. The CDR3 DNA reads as TGTGCCAGCAGCAAACCGGACAGACACTCTGGAAACACCATATATTTT. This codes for CASSKPDRHSGNTIYF.

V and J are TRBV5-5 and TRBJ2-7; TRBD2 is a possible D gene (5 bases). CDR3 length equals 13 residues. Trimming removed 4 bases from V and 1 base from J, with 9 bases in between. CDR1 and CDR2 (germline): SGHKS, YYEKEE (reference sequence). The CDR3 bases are TGTGCCAGCAGCCCGGGGTCTTCCTACGAGCAGTACTTC. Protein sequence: CASSPGSSYEQYF.

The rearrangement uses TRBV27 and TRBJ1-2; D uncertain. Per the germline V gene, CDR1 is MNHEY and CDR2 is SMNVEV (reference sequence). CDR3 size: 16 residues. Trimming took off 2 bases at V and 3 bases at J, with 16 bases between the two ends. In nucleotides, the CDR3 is TGTGCCAGCAGTTTAAGGCCGATAGCCCTGGACTATGGCTACACCTTC. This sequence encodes CASSLRPIALDYGYTF.

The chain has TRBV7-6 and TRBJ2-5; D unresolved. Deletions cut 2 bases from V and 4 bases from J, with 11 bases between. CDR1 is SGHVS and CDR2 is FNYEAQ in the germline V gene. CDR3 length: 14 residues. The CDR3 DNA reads TGTGCCAGCAGCTTAAGTGTCAGAGGAGAGACCCAGTACTTC. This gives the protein CASSLSVRGETQYF.

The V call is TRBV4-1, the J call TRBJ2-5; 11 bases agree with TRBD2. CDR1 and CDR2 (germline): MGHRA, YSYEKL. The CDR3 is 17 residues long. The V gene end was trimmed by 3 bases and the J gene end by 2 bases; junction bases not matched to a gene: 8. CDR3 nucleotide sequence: TGCGCCAGCAGCCAGGAGACTAGCGGGGTGATTCAAGAGACCCAGTACTTC. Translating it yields CASSQETSGVIQETQYF.

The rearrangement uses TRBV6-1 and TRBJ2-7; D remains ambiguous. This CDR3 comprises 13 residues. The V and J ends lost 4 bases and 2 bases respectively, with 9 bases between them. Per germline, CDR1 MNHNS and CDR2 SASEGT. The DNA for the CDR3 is TGTGCCAGCAGTGTAGAACAGACCTACGAGCAGTACTTC. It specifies CASSVEQTYEQYF.

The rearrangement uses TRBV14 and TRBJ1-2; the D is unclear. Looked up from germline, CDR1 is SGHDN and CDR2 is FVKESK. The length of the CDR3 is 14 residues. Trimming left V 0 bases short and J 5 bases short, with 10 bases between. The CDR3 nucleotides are TGTGCCAGCAGCCAAGACAACTGGGAGTATGGCTACACCTTC. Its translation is CASSQDNWEYGYTF.

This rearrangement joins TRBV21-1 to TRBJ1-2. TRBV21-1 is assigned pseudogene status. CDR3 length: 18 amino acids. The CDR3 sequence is CASSKGRGGASANYGYTF. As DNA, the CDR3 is TGTGCCAGCAGCAAAGGTAGGGGGGGCGCATCGGCTAACTATGGCTACACCTTC.

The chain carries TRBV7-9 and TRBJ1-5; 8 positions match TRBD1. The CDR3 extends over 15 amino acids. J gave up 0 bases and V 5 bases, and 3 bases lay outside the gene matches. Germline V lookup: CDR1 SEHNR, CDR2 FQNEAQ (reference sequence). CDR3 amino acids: CASSGQGYSNQPQHF. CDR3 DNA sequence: TGTGCCAGCAGCGGACAGGGTTATAGCAATCAGCCCCAGCATTTT.

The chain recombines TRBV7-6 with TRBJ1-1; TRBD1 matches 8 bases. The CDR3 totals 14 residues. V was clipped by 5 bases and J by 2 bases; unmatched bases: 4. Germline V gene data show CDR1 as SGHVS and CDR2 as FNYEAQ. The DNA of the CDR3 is TGTGCCAGCAGCCCAACAGGGGGAAACACTGAAGCTTTCTTT. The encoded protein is CASSPTGGNTEAFF.

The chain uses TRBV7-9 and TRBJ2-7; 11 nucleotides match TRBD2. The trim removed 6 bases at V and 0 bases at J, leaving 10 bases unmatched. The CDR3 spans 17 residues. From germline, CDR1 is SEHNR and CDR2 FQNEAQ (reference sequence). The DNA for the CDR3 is TGTGCCAGCAGTACTACTAGCGGGGGCGAGAGCTCCTACGAGCAGTACTTC. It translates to CASSTTSGGESSYEQYF.

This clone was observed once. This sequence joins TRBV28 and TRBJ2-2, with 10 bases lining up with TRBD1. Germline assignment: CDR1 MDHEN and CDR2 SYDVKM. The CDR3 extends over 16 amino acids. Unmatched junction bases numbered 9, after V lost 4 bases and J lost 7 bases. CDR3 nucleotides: TGTGCCAGCAGTTCCCCCCGACAGGGGGCAATCGGGGAGCTGTTTTTT. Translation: CASSSPRQGAIGELFF.

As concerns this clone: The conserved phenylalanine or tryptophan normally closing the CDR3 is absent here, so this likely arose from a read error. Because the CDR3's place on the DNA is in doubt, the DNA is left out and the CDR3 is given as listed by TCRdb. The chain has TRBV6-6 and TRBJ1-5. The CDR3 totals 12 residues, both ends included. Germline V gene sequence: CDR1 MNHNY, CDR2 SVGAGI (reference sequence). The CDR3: CASSYLPGPSGV.

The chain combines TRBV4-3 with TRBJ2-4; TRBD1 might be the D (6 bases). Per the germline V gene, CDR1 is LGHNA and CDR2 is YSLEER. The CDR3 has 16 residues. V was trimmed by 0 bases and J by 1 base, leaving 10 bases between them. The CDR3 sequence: CASSQDPGVAKNIQYF. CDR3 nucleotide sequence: TGCGCCAGCAGCCAAGATCCAGGGGTGGCCAAAAACATTCAGTACTTC.

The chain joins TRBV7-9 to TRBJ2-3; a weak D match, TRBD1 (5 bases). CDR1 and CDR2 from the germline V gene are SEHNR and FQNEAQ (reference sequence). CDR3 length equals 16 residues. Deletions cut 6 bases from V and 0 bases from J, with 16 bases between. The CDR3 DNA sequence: TGTGCCAGCAGTTCAAGAATGGACAAAAGCACAGATACGCAGTATTTT. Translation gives CASSSRMDKSTDTQYF.

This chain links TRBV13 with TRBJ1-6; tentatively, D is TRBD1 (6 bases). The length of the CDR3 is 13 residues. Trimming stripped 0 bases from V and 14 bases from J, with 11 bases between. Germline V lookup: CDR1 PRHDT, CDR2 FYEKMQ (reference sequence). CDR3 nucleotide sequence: TGTGCCAGCAGCTTAGGGACAGGAGGCTCCCTCCACTTT. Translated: CASSLGTGGSLHF.

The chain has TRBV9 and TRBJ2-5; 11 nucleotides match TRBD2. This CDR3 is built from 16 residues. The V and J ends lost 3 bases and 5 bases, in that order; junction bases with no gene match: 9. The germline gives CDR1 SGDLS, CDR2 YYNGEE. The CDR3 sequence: CASSARTSGPRETQYF. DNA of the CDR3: TGTGCCAGCAGCGCAAGGACTAGCGGGCCGAGGGAGACCCAGTACTTC. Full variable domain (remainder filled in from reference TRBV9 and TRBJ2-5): DSGVTQTPKHLITATGQRVTLRCSPRSGDLSVYWYQQSLDQGLQFLIQYYNGEERAKGNILERFSAQQFPDLHSELNLSSLELGDSALYFCASSARTSGPRETQYFGPGTRLLVL.

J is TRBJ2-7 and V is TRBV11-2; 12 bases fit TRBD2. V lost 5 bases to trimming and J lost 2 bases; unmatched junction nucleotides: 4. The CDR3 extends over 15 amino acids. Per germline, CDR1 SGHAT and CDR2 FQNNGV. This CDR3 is CASSIGTSGPYEQYF. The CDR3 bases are TGTGCCAGCAGCATTGGGACTAGCGGGCCCTACGAGCAGTACTTC.

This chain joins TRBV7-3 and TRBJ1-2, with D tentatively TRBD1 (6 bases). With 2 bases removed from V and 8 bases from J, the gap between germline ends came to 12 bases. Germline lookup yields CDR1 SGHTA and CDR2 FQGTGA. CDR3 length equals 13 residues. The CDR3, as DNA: TGTGCCAGCAGCTTAGGGGGGGGCGAGGGCTACACCTTC. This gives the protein CASSLGGGEGYTF.

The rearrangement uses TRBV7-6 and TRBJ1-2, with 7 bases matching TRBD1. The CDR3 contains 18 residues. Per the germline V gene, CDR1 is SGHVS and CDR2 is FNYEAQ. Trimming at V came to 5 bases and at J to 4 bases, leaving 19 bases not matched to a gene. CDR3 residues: CASSHFPRTGVTFYGYTF. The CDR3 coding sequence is TGTGCCAGCAGCCACTTCCCTAGAACAGGGGTAACCTTCTATGGCTACACCTTC.

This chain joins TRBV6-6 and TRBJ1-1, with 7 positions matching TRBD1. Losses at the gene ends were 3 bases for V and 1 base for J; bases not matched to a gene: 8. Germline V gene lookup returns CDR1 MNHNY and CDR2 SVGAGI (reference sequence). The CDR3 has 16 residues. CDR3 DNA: TGTGCCAGCAGTTATTCTACAGGGGCACCGAACACTGAAGCTTTCTTT. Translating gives CASSYSTGAPNTEAFF.